The clone carrying this T cell receptor beta chain was seen a single time. The record originates from a study of vaccination and CD4 T cells after COVID-19. TCRdb called the PCR reads again in MiXCR, with one record for every CDR3 protein. The sample contains tens of thousands of distinct CDR3 sequences, more than 45% of which appear only once. Germline V gives CDR1 DFQATT, CDR2 SNEGSKA (reference sequence). The CDR3 covers 11 residues. V shed 0 bases and J shed 4 bases, with 1 base lying between them. V gene TRBV20-1 combines with J gene TRBJ2-1; D is uncertain. The sample here was CD4+ T cells from blood, taken before SARS-CoV-2 vaccination. The receptor was isolated from a human donor who had recovered from COVID-19. Here the CDR3 reads CSAREYNEQFF. The CDR3 DNA reads TGCAGTGCTAGAGAATACAATGAGCAGTTCTTC.